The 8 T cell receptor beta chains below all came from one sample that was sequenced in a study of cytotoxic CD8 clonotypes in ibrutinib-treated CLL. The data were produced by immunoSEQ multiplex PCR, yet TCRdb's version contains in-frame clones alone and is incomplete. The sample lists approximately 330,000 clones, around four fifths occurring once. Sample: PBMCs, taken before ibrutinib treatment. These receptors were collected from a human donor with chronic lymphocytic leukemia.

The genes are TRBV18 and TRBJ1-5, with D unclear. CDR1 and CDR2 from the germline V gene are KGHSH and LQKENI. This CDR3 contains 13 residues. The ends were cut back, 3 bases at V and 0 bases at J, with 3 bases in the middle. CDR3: CASSPDSNQPQHF. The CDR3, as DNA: TGTGCCAGCTCACCTGATAGCAATCAGCCCCAGCATTTT.

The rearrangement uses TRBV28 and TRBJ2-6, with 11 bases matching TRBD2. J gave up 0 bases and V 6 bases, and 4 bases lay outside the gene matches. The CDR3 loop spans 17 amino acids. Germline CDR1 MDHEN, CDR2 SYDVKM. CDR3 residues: CASRVTSGISGANVLTF. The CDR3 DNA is TGTGCCAGCAGGGTGACTAGCGGGATCTCTGGGGCCAACGTCCTGACTTTC.

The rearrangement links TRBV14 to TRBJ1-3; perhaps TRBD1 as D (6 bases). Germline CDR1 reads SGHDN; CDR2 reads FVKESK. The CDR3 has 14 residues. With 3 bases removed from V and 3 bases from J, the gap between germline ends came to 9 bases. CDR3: CASSHGRGGNTIYF. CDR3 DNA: TGTGCCAGCAGCCACGGCAGGGGTGGAAACACCATATATTTT.

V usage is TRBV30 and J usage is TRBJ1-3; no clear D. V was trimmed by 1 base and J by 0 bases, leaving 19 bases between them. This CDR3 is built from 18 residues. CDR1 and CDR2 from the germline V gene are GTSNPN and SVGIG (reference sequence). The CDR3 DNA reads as TGTGCCTGGAGTGGTGGGCGCCAGAAGGGAAACTCTGGAAACACCATATATTTT. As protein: CAWSGGRQKGNSGNTIYF.

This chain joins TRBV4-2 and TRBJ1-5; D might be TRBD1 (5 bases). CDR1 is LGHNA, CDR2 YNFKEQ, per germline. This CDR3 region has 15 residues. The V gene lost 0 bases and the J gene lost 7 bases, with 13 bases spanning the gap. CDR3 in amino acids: CASSQDRGTQQPQHF. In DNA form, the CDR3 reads TGTGCCAGCAGCCAAGATCGGGGGACTCAACAGCCCCAGCATTTT.

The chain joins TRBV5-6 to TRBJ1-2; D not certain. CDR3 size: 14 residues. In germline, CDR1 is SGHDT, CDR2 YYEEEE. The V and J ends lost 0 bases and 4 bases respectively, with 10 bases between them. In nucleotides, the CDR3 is TGTGCCAGCAGCTTGGACCACCGGGGCTATGGCTACACCTTC. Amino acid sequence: CASSLDHRGYGYTF.

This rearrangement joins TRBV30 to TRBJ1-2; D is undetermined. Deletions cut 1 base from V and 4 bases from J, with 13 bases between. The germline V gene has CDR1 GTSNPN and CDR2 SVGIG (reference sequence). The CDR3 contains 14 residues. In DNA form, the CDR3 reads TGTGCCTGGAGTGCAGCTCCCAGGATCTATGGCTACACCTTC. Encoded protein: CAWSAAPRIYGYTF.

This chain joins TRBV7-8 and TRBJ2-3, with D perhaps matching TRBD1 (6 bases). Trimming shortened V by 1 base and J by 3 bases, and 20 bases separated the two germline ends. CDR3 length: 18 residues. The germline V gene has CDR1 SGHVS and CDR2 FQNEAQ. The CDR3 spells CASSLGWSRQVKTDTQYF. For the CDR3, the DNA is TGTGCCAGCAGCTTAGGTTGGTCGCGACAGGTGAAGACAGATACGCAGTATTTT.